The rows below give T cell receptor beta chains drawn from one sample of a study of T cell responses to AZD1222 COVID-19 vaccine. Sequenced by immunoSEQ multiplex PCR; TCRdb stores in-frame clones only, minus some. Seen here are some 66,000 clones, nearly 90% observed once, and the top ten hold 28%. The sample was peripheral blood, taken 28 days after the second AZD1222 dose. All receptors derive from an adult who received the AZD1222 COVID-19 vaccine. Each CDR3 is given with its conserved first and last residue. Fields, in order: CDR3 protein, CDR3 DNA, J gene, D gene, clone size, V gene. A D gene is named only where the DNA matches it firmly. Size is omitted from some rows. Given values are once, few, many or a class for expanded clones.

cdr3_aa: CASQAGPSYEQYF; cdr3_nt: TGTGCCAGTCAGGCGGGACCTTCCTACGAGCAGTACTTC; j_call: TRBJ2-7; d_call: .; clone_size: once; v_call: TRBV28
cdr3_aa: CAINELGTGMRSSYNEQFF; cdr3_nt: TGTGCCATCAATGAACTAGGGACAGGGATGCGGAGCTCCTACAATGAGCAGTTCTTC; j_call: TRBJ2-1; d_call: TRBD1; clone_size: .; v_call: TRBV10-3
cdr3_aa: CASGLAGLRHNEQFF; cdr3_nt: TGTGCCAGTGGACTAGCGGGATTACGGCACAATGAGCAGTTCTTC; j_call: TRBJ2-1; d_call: TRBD2; clone_size: .; v_call: TRBV19
cdr3_aa: CAWSRGTANSPLHF; cdr3_nt: TGTGCCTGGAGTCGCGGGACAGCTAATTCACCCCTCCACTTT; j_call: TRBJ1-6; d_call: TRBD1; clone_size: .; v_call: TRBV30
cdr3_aa: CASSQTITGNTIYF; cdr3_nt: TGTGCCAGCAGCCAGACAATAACTGGAAACACCATATATTTT; j_call: TRBJ1-3; d_call: .; clone_size: .; v_call: TRBV11-2
cdr3_aa: CASSLSDRENDEQYF; cdr3_nt: TGTGCCAGCAGTTTATCGGACAGGGAGAATGACGAGCAGTACTTC; j_call: TRBJ2-7; d_call: TRBD1; clone_size: .; v_call: TRBV27
cdr3_aa: CASSFEGGFEANVLTF; cdr3_nt: TGTGCCAGCAGTTTTGAGGGAGGATTTGAGGCCAACGTCCTGACTTTC; j_call: TRBJ2-6; d_call: .; clone_size: .; v_call: TRBV28
cdr3_aa: CASSQEDRNEQFF; cdr3_nt: TGTGCCAGCAGCCAAGAAGACCGCAATGAGCAGTTCTTC; j_call: TRBJ2-1; d_call: .; clone_size: .; v_call: TRBV7-9
cdr3_aa: CSVEGGENEQYF; cdr3_nt: TGCAGCGTTGAAGGGGGCGAGAACGAGCAGTACTTC; j_call: TRBJ2-7; d_call: .; clone_size: .; v_call: TRBV29-1
cdr3_aa: CASSLGQGNQPQHF; cdr3_nt: TGTGCCAGCAGCTTAGGACAGGGCAATCAGCCCCAGCATTTT; j_call: TRBJ1-5; d_call: .; clone_size: .; v_call: TRBV7-2
cdr3_aa: CASSRDRGTYEQYF; cdr3_nt: TGTGCCAGCAGCCGGGACAGGGGGACCTACGAGCAGTACTTC; j_call: TRBJ2-7; d_call: TRBD1; clone_size: .; v_call: TRBV3-1/TRBV3-2
cdr3_aa: CASSRGKGSSTEAFF; cdr3_nt: TGTGCCAGCTCACGGGGAAAAGGTAGTAGCACTGAAGCTTTCTTT; j_call: TRBJ1-1; d_call: .; clone_size: .; v_call: TRBV18
cdr3_aa: CASSPPGGNEQYF; cdr3_nt: TGTGCCAGCAGTCCCCCCGGGGGCAACGAGCAGTACTTC; j_call: TRBJ2-7; d_call: .; clone_size: .; v_call: TRBV5-4
cdr3_aa: CASSHSPGRGREQFF; cdr3_nt: TGTGCCAGCAGCCATAGCCCGGGACGCGGAAGGGAGCAGTTCTTC; j_call: TRBJ2-1; d_call: .; clone_size: .; v_call: TRBV11-2
cdr3_aa: CASSLVGATNEKLFF; cdr3_nt: TGTGCCAGCAGCTTAGTTGGTGCAACTAATGAAAAACTGTTTTTT; j_call: TRBJ1-4; d_call: .; clone_size: .; v_call: TRBV7-2
cdr3_aa: CASSEGNTEAFF; cdr3_nt: TGCGCCAGCAGTGAGGGAAACACTGAAGCTTTCTTT; j_call: TRBJ1-1; d_call: .; clone_size: .; v_call: TRBV10-1
cdr3_aa: CAWTKIRGSRIGYTF; cdr3_nt: TGTGCCTGGACCAAGATCAGGGGATCCCGAATTGGCTACACCTTC; j_call: TRBJ1-2; d_call: .; clone_size: .; v_call: TRBV30
cdr3_aa: CASRPQGGNQPQHF; cdr3_nt: TGTGCCAGCAGACCCCAGGGCGGCAATCAGCCCCAGCATTTT; j_call: TRBJ1-5; d_call: .; clone_size: .; v_call: TRBV27
cdr3_aa: CASSPRLAGESSYEQYF; cdr3_nt: TGTGCCAGCAGCCCTAGACTAGCGGGGGAAAGCTCCTACGAGCAGTACTTC; j_call: TRBJ2-7; d_call: TRBD2; clone_size: .; v_call: TRBV7-2
cdr3_aa: CASSLSSGNNEQFF; cdr3_nt: TGTGCCAGCAGCTTAAGTAGCGGAAACAATGAGCAGTTCTTC; j_call: TRBJ2-1; d_call: .; clone_size: .; v_call: TRBV7-2
cdr3_aa: CASRKGPYEQYF; cdr3_nt: TGTGCCAGCAGGAAGGGGCCCTACGAGCAGTACTTC; j_call: TRBJ2-7; d_call: .; clone_size: .; v_call: TRBV27
cdr3_aa: CASGGLGGLDTQYF; cdr3_nt: TGCGCCAGCGGAGGACTAGGGGGGTTAGATACGCAGTATTTT; j_call: TRBJ2-3; d_call: .; clone_size: .; v_call: TRBV5-1
cdr3_aa: CASSSWGAEAFF; cdr3_nt: TGTGCCAGCAGTTCTTGGGGAGCTGAAGCTTTCTTT; j_call: TRBJ1-1; d_call: .; clone_size: .; v_call: TRBV12-3/TRBV12-4
cdr3_aa: CASSSTGGWSAEAFF; cdr3_nt: TGCGCCAGCAGCTCGACGGGGGGCTGGTCTGCTGAAGCTTTCTTT; j_call: TRBJ1-1; d_call: .; clone_size: .; v_call: TRBV5-1
cdr3_aa: CASSGPGTAYEQYF; cdr3_nt: TGTGCCAGCAGCGGCCCCGGGACTGCCTACGAGCAGTACTTC; j_call: TRBJ2-7; d_call: .; clone_size: .; v_call: TRBV5-4
cdr3_aa: CASSLLGTSNYGYTF; cdr3_nt: TGTGCCAGCAGCCTCCTCGGAACTTCTAACTATGGCTACACCTTC; j_call: TRBJ1-2; d_call: .; clone_size: .; v_call: TRBV7-2
cdr3_aa: CAIRGPSTGYGYTF; cdr3_nt: TGTGCCATCAGGGGACCTTCAACGGGATATGGCTACACCTTC; j_call: TRBJ1-2; d_call: .; clone_size: .; v_call: TRBV10-3
cdr3_aa: CASSYARGRGGEQFF; cdr3_nt: TGTGCCAGCAGTTATGCTAGGGGGAGGGGAGGTGAGCAGTTCTTC; j_call: TRBJ2-1; d_call: .; clone_size: .; v_call: TRBV6-5
cdr3_aa: CAREDRANTGELFF; cdr3_nt: TGTGCCAGGGAGGATCGAGCGAACACCGGGGAGCTGTTTTTT; j_call: TRBJ2-2; d_call: .; clone_size: .; v_call: TRBV2
cdr3_aa: CASSQGFKHQPQHF; cdr3_nt: TGTGCCAGCAGCCAGGGGTTCAAACATCAGCCCCAGCATTTT; j_call: TRBJ1-5; d_call: .; clone_size: .; v_call: TRBV4-2
cdr3_aa: CASSLGENNEQFF; cdr3_nt: TGTGCCAGCAGCTTGGGAGAGAACAATGAGCAGTTCTTC; j_call: TRBJ2-1; d_call: .; clone_size: .; v_call: TRBV11-3
cdr3_aa: CASSGAGTVTEAFF; cdr3_nt: TGTGCCAGCAGCGGGGCCGGGACAGTCACTGAAGCTTTCTTT; j_call: TRBJ1-1; d_call: TRBD1; clone_size: .; v_call: TRBV9
cdr3_aa: CASSIRGLYTEAFF; cdr3_nt: TGTGCCAGTAGTATCAGGGGACTATACACTGAAGCTTTCTTT; j_call: TRBJ1-1; d_call: .; clone_size: many; v_call: TRBV19
cdr3_aa: CASSLAGNNEQYF; cdr3_nt: TGTGCCAGCAGCTTGGCAGGGAACAACGAGCAGTACTTC; j_call: TRBJ2-7; d_call: .; clone_size: once; v_call: TRBV5-4
cdr3_aa: CASSIGGGGGNGVRKLFF; cdr3_nt: TGTGCCAGTAGTATTGGCGGTGGAGGGGGAAACGGAGTAAGAAAACTGTTTTTT; j_call: TRBJ1-4; d_call: .; clone_size: .; v_call: TRBV19
cdr3_aa: CASRLDRGATNEKLFF; cdr3_nt: TGTGCCAGCAGATTGGACAGGGGGGCAACTAATGAAAAACTGTTTTTT; j_call: TRBJ1-4; d_call: TRBD1; clone_size: .; v_call: TRBV2
cdr3_aa: CASSTSRGTEAFF; cdr3_nt: TGTGCCAGCAGTACCTCCAGGGGAACTGAAGCTTTCTTT; j_call: TRBJ1-1; d_call: .; clone_size: few; v_call: TRBV12-3/TRBV12-4
cdr3_aa: CASSQRDRPQETQYF; cdr3_nt: TGTGCCAGCAGCCAACGCGACAGGCCCCAAGAGACCCAGTACTTC; j_call: TRBJ2-5; d_call: .; clone_size: few; v_call: TRBV3-1/TRBV3-2
cdr3_aa: CSVGHNTEAFF; cdr3_nt: TGCAGCGTGGGACACAACACTGAAGCTTTCTTT; j_call: TRBJ1-1; d_call: .; clone_size: .; v_call: TRBV29-1
cdr3_aa: CASSAGQGGLAFF; cdr3_nt: TGTGCCAGCAGTGCGGGACAGGGAGGGTTGGCGTTCTTC; j_call: TRBJ2-1; d_call: TRBD1; clone_size: .; v_call: TRBV28
cdr3_aa: CASSAGPWAGMNTEAFF; cdr3_nt: TGTGCCAGCAGTGCGGGACCCTGGGCGGGGATGAACACTGAAGCTTTCTTT; j_call: TRBJ1-1; d_call: .; clone_size: .; v_call: TRBV6-1
cdr3_aa: CASSLTGTGGYEQYF; cdr3_nt: TGTGCCAGCAGCTTAACGGGGACAGGGGGCTACGAGCAGTACTTC; j_call: TRBJ2-7; d_call: TRBD1; clone_size: once; v_call: TRBV7-3
cdr3_aa: CASTMGGGRTEAFF; cdr3_nt: TGTGCCAGCACCATGGGCGGGGGTCGCACTGAAGCTTTCTTT; j_call: TRBJ1-1; d_call: .; clone_size: once; v_call: TRBV4-2
cdr3_aa: CASSTQDTEAFF; cdr3_nt: TGTGCCAGCAGCACCCAGGACACTGAAGCTTTCTTT; j_call: TRBJ1-1; d_call: .; clone_size: .; v_call: TRBV2
cdr3_aa: CASRWGGARGGYTF; cdr3_nt: TGTGCCAGCAGATGGGGGGGGGCCCGCGGGGGCTACACCTTC; j_call: TRBJ1-2; d_call: .; clone_size: .; v_call: TRBV6-5
cdr3_aa: CASSIGPGQGDQPQHF; cdr3_nt: TGTGCCAGTAGTATAGGCCCGGGACAGGGGGATCAGCCCCAGCATTTT; j_call: TRBJ1-5; d_call: TRBD1; clone_size: .; v_call: TRBV19
cdr3_aa: CASSIGGVAGDVQPQHF; cdr3_nt: TGTGCCAGTAGTATCGGAGGGGTGGCAGGGGATGTTCAGCCCCAGCATTTT; j_call: TRBJ1-5; d_call: .; clone_size: .; v_call: TRBV19
cdr3_aa: CASSLRAGEAYEQYF; cdr3_nt: TGTGCCAGCAGCTTAAGGGCGGGCGAAGCCTACGAGCAGTACTTC; j_call: TRBJ2-7; d_call: .; clone_size: .; v_call: TRBV5-4